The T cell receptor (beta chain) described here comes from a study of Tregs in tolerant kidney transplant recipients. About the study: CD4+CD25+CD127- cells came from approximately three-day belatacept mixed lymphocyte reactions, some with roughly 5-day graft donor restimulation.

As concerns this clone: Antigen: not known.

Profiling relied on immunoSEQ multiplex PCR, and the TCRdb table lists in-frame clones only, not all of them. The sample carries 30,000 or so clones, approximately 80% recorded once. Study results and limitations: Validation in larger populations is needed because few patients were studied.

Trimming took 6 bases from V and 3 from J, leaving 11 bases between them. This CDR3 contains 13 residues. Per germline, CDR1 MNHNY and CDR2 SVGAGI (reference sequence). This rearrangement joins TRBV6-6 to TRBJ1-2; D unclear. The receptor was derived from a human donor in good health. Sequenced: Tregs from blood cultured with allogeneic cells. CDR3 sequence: CASSESPDYGYTF. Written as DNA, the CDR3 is TGTGCCAGCAGCGAGAGCCCCGACTATGGCTACACCTTC.